The present entry profiles one T cell receptor (beta chain) with its context. Its specificity is unknown. The data belong to a study of T cell repertoires in cytomegalovirus infection. Study background: Signatures in public TCR beta sequences pointed to both CMV infection and matching HLA type.

TCRdb reanalysed the reads using MiXCR and keeps one entry per CDR3 protein. Among around 540,000 distinct CDR3 sequences listed, roughly a third were seen once. Trimming pared 5 bases from V and 0 bases from J, leaving 18 bases between. In germline, CDR1 is SGHTA, CDR2 FQGTGA. The length of the CDR3 is 17 residues. Sample: cultured PBMCs, taken from culture after CMV antigen stimulation. This sequence originates from a human donor in good health (CMV status not recorded). Some clones in this sample may be carry-over from other donors' samples. The chain links TRBV7-3 to TRBJ2-3; weak D call: TRBD2 (6 bases). The CDR3 DNA reads as TGTGCCAGCAGCCTCACCCAAACTAGCTTGAGCACAGATACGCAGTATTTT. Translation: CASSLTQTSLSTDTQYF.